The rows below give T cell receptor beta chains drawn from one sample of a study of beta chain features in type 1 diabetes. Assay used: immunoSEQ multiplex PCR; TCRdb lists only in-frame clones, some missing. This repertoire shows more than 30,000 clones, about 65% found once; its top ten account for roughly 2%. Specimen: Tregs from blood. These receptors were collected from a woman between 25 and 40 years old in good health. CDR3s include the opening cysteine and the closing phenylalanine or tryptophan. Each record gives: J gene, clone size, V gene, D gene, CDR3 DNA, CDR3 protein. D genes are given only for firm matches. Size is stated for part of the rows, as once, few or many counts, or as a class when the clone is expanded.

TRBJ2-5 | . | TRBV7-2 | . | TGTGCCAGCAGCTTAGGGCTCGGGATCAGGGAGACCCAGTACTTC | CASSLGLGIRETQYF
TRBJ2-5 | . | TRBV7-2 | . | TGTGCCAGCAGCTTAGGCGTGACAGCCGGTGACTTCCAGTACTTC | CASSLGVTAGDFQYF
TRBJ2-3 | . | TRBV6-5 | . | TGTGCCAGCAGTTATTCAGGAGGACGGAGCACAGATACGCAGTATTTT | CASSYSGGRSTDTQYF
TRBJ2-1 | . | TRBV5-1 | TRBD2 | TGCGCCAGCAGCTTGGCGGGACTAGCGACCTACAATGAGCAGTTCTTC | CASSLAGLATYNEQFF
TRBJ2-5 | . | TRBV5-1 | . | TGCGCCAGCAGCTCAACGGGAGTAGCGACAGAGACCCAGTACTTC | CASSSTGVATETQYF
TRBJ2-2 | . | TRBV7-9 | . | TGTGCCAGCAGCTTAACACCCGGGGAGCTGTTTTTT | CASSLTPGELFF
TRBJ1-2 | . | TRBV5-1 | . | TGCGCCAGCAGCCTGGACGCCGACAGTAATTATGGCTACACCTTC | CASSLDADSNYGYTF
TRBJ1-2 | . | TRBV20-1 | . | TGCAGTGCCGGGGGCTACACCTTC | CSAGGYTF
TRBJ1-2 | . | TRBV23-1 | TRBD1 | TGCGCCAGCACCCCGACAGGGCCTTGCGTTGGCTACACCTTC | CASTPTGPCVGYTF
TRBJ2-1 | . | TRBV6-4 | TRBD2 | TGTGCCAGCAAGTCGGCTAGCGGTGATAATGAGCAGTTCTTC | CASKSASGDNEQFF
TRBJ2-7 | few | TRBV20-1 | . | TGCAGTGCCCGGGAGAACGAGCAGTACTTC | CSARENEQYF
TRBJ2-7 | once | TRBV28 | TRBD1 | TGTGCCAGCAGTCCTGACAGGGGGCCCAACGAGCAGTACTTC | CASSPDRGPNEQYF
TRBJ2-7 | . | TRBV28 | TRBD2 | TGTGCCAGCAGGGAAACCTTTGGTGGGAGGGCTTGGGAGCAGTACTTC | CASRETFGGRAWEQYF
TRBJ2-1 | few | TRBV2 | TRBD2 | TGTGCCAGCAGTGAACTAGCGGGAGTCAATGAGCAGTTCTTC | CASSELAGVNEQFF
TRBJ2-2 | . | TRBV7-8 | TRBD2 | TGTGCCAGCAGCTCTTCGAGGACTAGCGGGAGGGCTAACACCGGGGAGCTGTTTTTT | CASSSSRTSGRANTGELFF
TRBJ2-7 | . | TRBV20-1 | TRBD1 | TGCAGTGCTGGACAGGGTTCCGAGCAGTACTTC | CSAGQGSEQYF
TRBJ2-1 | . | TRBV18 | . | TGTGCCAGCTCACCACCGGAGGGAGGACCTTCCTACAATGAGCAGTTCTTC | CASSPPEGGPSYNEQFF
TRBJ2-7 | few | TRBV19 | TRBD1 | TGTGCCAGTCCGGCCCGGGACAGAGATTCCTACGAGCAGTACTTC | CASPARDRDSYEQYF
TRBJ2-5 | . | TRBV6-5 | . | TGTGCCAGCAGTAAGACAGGATTCGGAGAGACCCAGTACTTC | CASSKTGFGETQYF
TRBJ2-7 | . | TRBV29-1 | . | TGCAGCGTAATGGTACCAGCCTACGAGCAGTACTTC | CSVMVPAYEQYF
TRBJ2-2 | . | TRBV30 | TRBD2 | TGTGCCTGGAGGCGGGAGAATGGCGGGGAGCTGTTTTTT | CAWRRENGGELFF
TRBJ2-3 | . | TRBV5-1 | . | TGCGCCAGCAGCTACCAAGGGGGAGAGGTCGCAGATACGCAGTATTTT | CASSYQGGEVADTQYF
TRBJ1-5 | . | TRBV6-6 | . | TGTGCCAGCAGTTACGACAGATTCAATCAGCCCCAGCATTTT | CASSYDRFNQPQHF
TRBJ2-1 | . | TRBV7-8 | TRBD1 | TGTGCCAGCAGCCCCCGGACAGGCCTCTATTTGGAAGGTGTGGAGCAGTTCTTC | CASSPRTGLYLEGVEQFF
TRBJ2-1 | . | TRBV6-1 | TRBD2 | TGTGCCAGCAGTGAAAGATTTGCGGGAGGTAACAATGAGCAGTTCTTC | CASSERFAGGNNEQFF
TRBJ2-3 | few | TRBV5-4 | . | TGTGCCAGCAGCTTGCGGCAGGGGAGAAATACGCAGTATTTT | CASSLRQGRNTQYF
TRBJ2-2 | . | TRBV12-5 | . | TGTGCTAGTGGTTTGTGGGCTAGCCTGCAGAACACCGGGGAGCTGTTTTTT | CASGLWASLQNTGELFF
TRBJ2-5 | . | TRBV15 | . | TGTGCCACCAGCAGGGACAGATACCAAGAGACCCAGTACTTC | CATSRDRYQETQYF
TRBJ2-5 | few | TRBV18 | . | TGTGCCAGCTCACTGACTAGACAAGAGACCCAGTACTTC | CASSLTRQETQYF
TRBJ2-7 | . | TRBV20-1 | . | TGCAGTGTGCCGGCGGCGTACGAGCAGTACTTC | CSVPAAYEQYF
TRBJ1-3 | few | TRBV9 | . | TGTGCCAGCAGCGGGTACGAAGGAGACTCTGGAAACACCATATATTTT | CASSGYEGDSGNTIYF
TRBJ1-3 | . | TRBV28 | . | TGTGCCAGCAGTTTATATGCAGGGCAGACTGGAAACACCATATATTTT | CASSLYAGQTGNTIYF
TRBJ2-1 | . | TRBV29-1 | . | TGCAGCGTTGTTTCGGGAGTTTTTAGGGTAGATGAGCAGTTCTTC | CSVVSGVFRVDEQFF
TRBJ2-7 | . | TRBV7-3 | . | TGTGCCAGCAGCTTAACGTCGGGTAGCTCCTACGAGCAGTACTTC | CASSLTSGSSYEQYF
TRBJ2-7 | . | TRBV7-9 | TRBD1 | TGTGCCAGCAGCGGGACAGGGACCTACGAGCAGTACTTC | CASSGTGTYEQYF
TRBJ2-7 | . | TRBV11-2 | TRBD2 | TGTGCCAGCAGCCTGGGACTAGCGGGAGTAGACGAGCAGTACTTC | CASSLGLAGVDEQYF
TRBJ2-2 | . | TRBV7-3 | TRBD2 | TGTGCCAGCAGCTTAGGACTAGCGAACACCGGGGAGCTGTTTTTT | CASSLGLANTGELFF
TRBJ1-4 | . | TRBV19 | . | TGTGCCAGTAGGCCGGGACACTATGAAAAACTGTTTTTT | CASRPGHYEKLFF
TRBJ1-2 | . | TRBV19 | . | TGTGCCTCATGCCGCGAGAGAGGACATGACTATGGCTACACCTTC | CASCRERGHDYGYTF
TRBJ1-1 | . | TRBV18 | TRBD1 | TGTGCCAGCTCACCAGCGGGACAGCTGGGCACTGAAGCTTTCTTT | CASSPAGQLGTEAFF
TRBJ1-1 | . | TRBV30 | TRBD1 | TGTGCCTGGATAACCAAATGGAAAGGACAGGGGAACACTGAAGCTTTCTTT | CAWITKWKGQGNTEAFF
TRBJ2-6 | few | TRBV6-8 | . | TGTGCCAGCGCGAACGACAGGAAGCCTGGGGCCAACGTCCTGACTTTC | CASANDRKPGANVLTF
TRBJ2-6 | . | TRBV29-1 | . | TGCAGCGTAGGAACGGGGGGCTCGGGGGCCAACGTCCTGACTTTC | CSVGTGGSGANVLTF
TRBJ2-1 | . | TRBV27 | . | TGTGCCAGCACTAGGAGCTCCTACAATGAGCAGTTCTTC | CASTRSSYNEQFF
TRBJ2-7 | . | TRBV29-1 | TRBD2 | TGCAGCGTCACCGGACTAGCGGGAGGCTACGAGCAGTACTTC | CSVTGLAGGYEQYF
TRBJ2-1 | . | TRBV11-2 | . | TGTGCCAGCAGCTTAGCGCCACTAGCAACAAATGAGCAGTTCTTC | CASSLAPLATNEQFF
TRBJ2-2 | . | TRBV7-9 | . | TGTGCCCCCCCGGGGGAGTCCGGGGAGCTGTTTTTT | CAPPGESGELFF
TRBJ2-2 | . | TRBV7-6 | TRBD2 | TGTGCCAGCAGCCGAGGGACTAGCGGGAGTAGGGAGCTGTTTTTT | CASSRGTSGSRELFF
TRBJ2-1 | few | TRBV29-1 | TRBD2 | TGCAGCGTGTCAGGACTAGCGGGAGCCTGGAATGAGCAGTTCTTC | CSVSGLAGAWNEQFF
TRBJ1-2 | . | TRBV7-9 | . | TGTGCCAGCAGCTTCCCAGGTGGCTATGGCTACACCTTC | CASSFPGGYGYTF
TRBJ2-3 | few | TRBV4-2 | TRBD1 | TGTGCCAGCAGCCAAGGGTGGGGCCGGGACAGTAGCACAGATACGCAGTATTTT | CASSQGWGRDSSTDTQYF